This T cell receptor beta chain was found in a study of T-cell memory formation after mild COVID-19. CDR1 MGHRA and CDR2 YSYEKL come from the germline V gene. This CDR3 is 16 amino acids long. The ends were cut back, 4 bases at V and 5 bases at J, with 21 bases in the middle. Concerning this clonotype: As yet, its antigen is unknown.

Study-wide results and caveats: Day 15 to 85 contracting clones showed balanced CD4/CD8; day 15 to 37 expanders favored CD4+.

TCRdb reanalysed the 5' RACE reads using MiXCR and keeps one entry per CDR3 protein. The repertoire holds about 150,000 distinct CDR3 sequences, with 25% as singletons. V and J are TRBV4-1 and TRBJ2-7; D could derive from TRBD1 or TRBD2 (8 bases each). This TCR was sampled from an adult woman who had mild COVID-19 (a few samples of this study predate the infection). Cell type and time point are not known. Source material: PBMCs or a T cell subset sorted from them (not recorded which). CDR3 sequence (DNA): TGCGCCAGCAGCCGCTCCAGCGGGGGACAGGATCACGAGCAGTACTTC. Protein sequence: CASSRSSGGQDHEQYF.